These 20 T cell receptor beta chains were all obtained from the same sample, sequenced in a study of regulatory T cells in long-lasting Graves disease. To make TCR beta libraries, researchers used iRepertoire HTBI primers and Arm-PCR of CDR3 regions. TCRdb reprocessed the multiplex PCR reads via MiXCR and lists one record per CDR3 protein. The table records roughly 700,000 distinct CDR3 sequences, around 30% of them present only once. Described time point: persistent/refractory GD, antithyroid drugs over 5 years with positive TRAb. RNA isolated from PBMCs was used to make the TCR library. This sample comprised peripheral blood mononuclear cells (PBMCs), obtained when the disease was refractory, from a patient treated with antithyroid drugs. The receptor set was obtained from a female donor with Graves disease.

This clonotype was recorded once. The CDR3 DNA sequence: TGCAGTGCTAGAACAGGGTTCTCTAATTCACCCCTCCACTTT. This codes for CSARTGFSNSPLHF. The chain links TRBV20-1 to TRBJ1-6; maybe TRBD1 (6 bases). The CDR3 is made up of 14 amino acids. Germline values: CDR1 DFQATT, CDR2 SNEGSKA (reference sequence). The V gene lost 2 bases and the J gene lost 6 bases, with 11 bases spanning the gap.

V and J are TRBV5-5 and TRBJ1-1, with D possibly being TRBD1 (5 bases). The V gene's germline CDR1 is SGHKS and CDR2 YYEKEE (reference sequence). Deletions cut 1 base from V and 4 bases from J, with 14 bases between. The CDR3 has 15 amino acids. Here the CDR3 reads CASSLRWGSFTEAFF. The CDR3, as DNA: TGTGCCAGCAGCTTGCGCTGGGGGAGTTTCACTGAAGCTTTCTTT.

The chain employs TRBV25-1 and TRBJ2-7; the match to TRBD2 covers 13 bases. The CDR3 consists of 17 residues. J was trimmed by 4 bases and V by 3 bases; bases with no gene match: 9. The germline V gene has CDR1 MGHDK and CDR2 SYGVNS. The CDR3 loop is CASSDPQTSGRPYEQYF. The DNA of the CDR3 is TGTGCCAGCAGTGATCCCCAGACTAGCGGGAGGCCTTACGAGCAGTACTTC.

In its sample, this clonotype was seen a few times. J is TRBJ1-4 and V is TRBV20-1, with 7 positions matching TRBD1. With V trimmed by 4 bases and J by 7 bases, 9 bases remained unmatched. CDR1 DFQATT and CDR2 SNEGSKA come from the germline V gene (reference sequence). The CDR3 loop spans 14 amino acids. The DNA for the CDR3 is TGCAGTGCTAAGTCGCTTACAGGGGCTGAAAAACTGTTTTTT. Residues: CSAKSLTGAEKLFF.

The chain combines TRBV5-1 with TRBJ1-1; D uncertain. The V and J ends lost 0 bases and 0 bases respectively, with 9 bases between them. CDR1 SGHRS and CDR2 YFSETQ come from the germline V gene. The CDR3 contains 15 residues. The DNA of the CDR3 is TGCGCCAGCAGCTTGGTGGATGGCATGAACACTGAAGCTTTCTTT. It encodes CASSLVDGMNTEAFF.

The chain couples TRBV5-5 to TRBJ2-1; 10 bases are a match to TRBD2. Germline-derived CDR1 and CDR2 are SGHKS and YYEKEE (reference sequence). The CDR3 is 17 amino acids. Losses at the gene ends were 6 bases for V and 6 bases for J; bases not matched to a gene: 15. CDR3 nucleotides: TGTGCCAGCATGGTGTCCGCGGGACTAGCGCCAGTCAATGAGCAGTTCTTC. Protein product: CASMVSAGLAPVNEQFF.

V gene TRBV6-2 or TRBV6-3 combines with J gene TRBJ2-2; D gene uncertain. The CDR3 is 13 residues long. Per the germline V gene, CDR1 is MNHEY and CDR2 is SVGEGT. Between the trimmed V and J ends, which lost 5 bases and 1 base, there was a span of 5 bases. This chain's CDR3 is CASSTRNTGELFF. In DNA, the CDR3 is TGTGCCAGCAGTACCAGGAACACCGGGGAGCTGTTTTTT.

J is TRBJ1-2 and V is TRBV29-1; TRBD1 matches 9 bases. The germline V gene encodes CDR1 SQVTM and CDR2 ANQGSEA. The CDR3 length is 13 residues. The V segment lost 7 bases and the J segment 4 bases; nucleotides outside the gene matches: 7. The CDR3 nucleotides are TGCAGCGATTACAGGGGGCTTGGCTATGGCTACACCTTC. This gives the protein CSDYRGLGYGYTF.

The chain couples TRBV15 to TRBJ1-4; maybe TRBD1 (5 bases). Germline CDR1 and CDR2: LNHNV and YYDKDF (reference sequence). Trimming cost V 0 bases and J 7 bases, with 6 bases left between them. CDR3 length: 13 amino acids. The DNA of the CDR3 is TGTGCCACCAGCAGAGAAGGGGTTGAAAAACTGTTTTTT. Translating gives CATSREGVEKLFF. Full variable domain (rest looked up from reference TRBV15 and TRBJ1-4): DAMVIQNPRYQVTQFGKPVTLSCSQTLNHNVMYWYQQKSSQAPKLLFHYYDKDFNNEADTPDNFQSRRPNTSFCFLDIRSPGLGDTAMYLCATSREGVEKLFFGSGTQLSVL.

The chain combines TRBV11-3 with TRBJ1-1; unclear D gene. Germline CDR1 and CDR2: SGHNT and YENEEA. V dropped 3 bases and J dropped 5 bases, with 10 bases sitting between them. This CDR3 contains 13 residues. CDR3 nucleotide sequence: TGTGCCAGCAGCTTCTTGCTGCGGACTGAAGCTTTCTTT. This codes for CASSFLLRTEAFF. Based on the CDR3 plus reference TRBV11-3 and TRBJ1-1, the full variable domain is EAGVVQSPRYKIIEKKQPVAFWCNPISGHNTLYWYLQNLGQGPELLIRYENEEAVDDSQLPKDRFSAERLKGVDSTLKIQPAELGDSAVYLCASSFLLRTEAFFGQGTRLTVV.

This clonotype has more than one count but fewer than ten. The chain combines TRBV28 with TRBJ1-1, with D tentatively TRBD1 (6 bases). Germline loops: CDR1 MDHEN, CDR2 SYDVKM. Trimming removed 8 bases from V and 1 base from J, with 26 bases in between. CDR3 length equals 18 residues. CDR3 sequence (DNA): TGTGCCAGCGCTCGAGGGGGTGGTTTGTCCCTACGGAACACTGAAGCTTTCTTT. Amino acid sequence: CASARGGGLSLRNTEAFF. The full variable domain, with the rest looked up from reference TRBV28 and TRBJ1-1, is DVKVTQSSRYLVKRTGEKVFLECVQDMDHENMFWYRQDPGLGLRLIYFSYDVKMKEKGDIPEGYSVSREKKERFSLILESASTNQTSMYLCASARGGGLSLRNTEAFFGQGTRLTVV.

This clonotype turned up a few times. The chain recombines TRBV9 with TRBJ1-4; 7 positions match TRBD1. The V and J ends lost 3 bases and 7 bases, in that order; junction bases with no gene match: 9. CDR3 length: 15 amino acids. Per the germline V gene, CDR1 is SGDLS and CDR2 is YYNGEE. CDR3 nucleotides: TGTGCCAGCAGCGCCCTGACAGGGAGGGGTGAAAAACTGTTTTTT. This sequence encodes CASSALTGRGEKLFF.

The table lists this clonotype with a few counts. The chain carries TRBV6-2 or TRBV6-3 and TRBJ1-5; tentative D call: TRBD1 (5 bases). Trimming cost V 5 bases and J 4 bases, with 12 bases left between them. Germline loops: CDR1 MNHEY, CDR2 SVGEGT. This CDR3 spans 14 amino acids. The DNA for the CDR3 is TGTGCCAGCAGTGAAACCAGGGTTAATCAGCCCCAGCATTTT. Translated, it gives CASSETRVNQPQHF.

To note about this clonotype: A much larger clone sits a single nucleotide away, making a read error possible. The chain couples TRBV13 to TRBJ2-5; D may be TRBD1 or TRBD2 (5 bases each). Germline-derived CDR1 and CDR2 are PRHDT and FYEKMQ (reference sequence). V lost 5 bases and J 9 bases, leaving 13 bases between the germline ends. The CDR3 spans 12 residues. CDR3: CASSPRLGAQYF. CDR3 DNA: TGTGCCAGCAGCCCACGACTGGGGGCCCAGTACTTC.

This clonotype was found many times. J is TRBJ1-5 and V is TRBV28; D gene unclear. The CDR3 runs 13 residues. Trimming removed 6 bases at V and 4 bases at J, with 10 bases between. Germline assignment: CDR1 MDHEN and CDR2 SYDVKM. The CDR3 DNA reads TGTGCCAGCAGGGAGGGAAGAAATCAGCCCCAGCATTTT. Encoded protein: CASREGRNQPQHF.

Ten or more counts support this clonotype. This chain joins TRBV11-2 and TRBJ2-2; 7 bases map to TRBD2. J was trimmed by 7 bases and V by 5 bases; bases with no gene match: 10. The CDR3 is 15 residues long. Germline loops: CDR1 SGHAT, CDR2 FQNNGV. Here the CDR3 reads CASSPTGGRGGELFF. The CDR3 DNA sequence: TGTGCCAGCAGCCCAACAGGCGGGAGAGGCGGGGAGCTGTTTTTT.

The chain is built from TRBV28 and TRBJ1-4; maybe TRBD1 (5 bases). The ends were cut back, 6 bases at V and 10 bases at J, with 15 bases in the middle. This CDR3 is built from 13 residues. Per germline, CDR1 MDHEN and CDR2 SYDVKM. This CDR3 is CASRSRGRGKLFF. DNA for the CDR3: TGTGCCAGCAGGTCGAGGGGAAGGGGAAAACTGTTTTTT.

Ten or more counts support this clonotype. V is TRBV27 and J is TRBJ1-5, with D perhaps matching TRBD1 (6 bases). The CDR3 loop spans 13 amino acids. With 4 bases removed from V and 2 bases from J, the gap between germline ends came to 6 bases. CDR1 and CDR2 from the germline V gene are MNHEY and SMNVEV (reference sequence). CDR3 DNA sequence: TGTGCCAGCAGTTGGACAGGCAATCAGCCCCAGCATTTT. Its translation: CASSWTGNQPQHF.

Only one count was recorded for this clonotype. The rearrangement uses TRBV30 and TRBJ2-7, with D possibly being TRBD1 (5 bases). CDR1 and CDR2 from the germline V gene are GTSNPN and SVGIG (reference sequence). The CDR3 spans 12 residues. V was cut by 7 bases and J by 2 bases, with 12 bases left in between. CDR3 loop: CAFREKAYEQYF. CDR3 sequence (DNA): TGTGCCTTCAGGGAAAAAGCCTACGAGCAGTACTTC.

This chain joins TRBV29-1 and TRBJ1-2, with D possibly being TRBD1 (5 bases). Trimming removed 7 bases from V and 0 bases from J, with 9 bases in between. The CDR3 consists of 12 residues. The germline V gene encodes CDR1 SQVTM and CDR2 ANQGSEA. CDR3 in amino acids: CSALTANYGYTF. CDR3 in DNA: TGCAGCGCACTGACAGCTAACTATGGCTACACCTTC.